Below are 28 T cell receptor beta chains sequenced from a single sample in a study of T cell clonality in common variable immunodeficiency. These receptors have no identified antigens. Produced via immunoSEQ multiplex PCR; TCRdb's table is partial and in-frame only. This sample includes 30,000 to 35,000 clones with no singletons; its ten biggest clones take up under 30%. Study-wide results and limits: Common variable immunodeficiency TCR beta sequences reportedly had fewer deletions and N-nucleotide insertions.

The sequenced sample was peripheral blood mononuclear cells. These receptors came from a human donor with common variable immunodeficiency.

A note on this clone: The read terminates 3 residues ahead of where the CDR3 ends, so the germline J gene completes it. The chain has TRBV11-2 and TRBJ2-3; 8 positions agree with TRBD2. V shed 4 bases, J shed 6 bases, and the junction held 6 bases outside the gene matches. Germline CDR1 reads SGHAT; CDR2 reads FQNNGV. The CDR3 covers 14 residues. CDR3 region: CASSSQAGEDTQYF. Partial CDR3 DNA: TGTGCCAGCAGCTCCCAAGCGGGAGAGGATACG.

This clone occurred many times. Coverage ceases 3 residues before the CDR3 finishes, and the germline J gene fills in the end. J is TRBJ1-1 and V is TRBV18, with no clear D. Germline-derived CDR1 and CDR2 are KGHSH and LQKENI. V was cut by 4 bases and J by 3 bases, with 6 bases left in between. This CDR3 region has 12 residues. CDR3 DNA, as far as it was read: TGTGCCAGCTCACGTCAGGACACTGAA. This codes for CASSRQDTE. The complete CDR3 protein is CASSRQDTEAFF. Combining the CDR3 with reference TRBV18 and TRBJ1-1 gives the whole variable domain NAGVMQNPRHLVRRRGQEARLRCSPMKGHSHVYWYRQLPEEGLKFMVYLQKENIIDESGMPKERFSAEFPKEGPSILRIQQVVRGDSAAYFCASSRQDTEAFFGQGTRLTVV.

This clone was counted only a few times. The read terminates 3 residues ahead of where the CDR3 ends, so the germline J gene completes it. The chain is built from TRBV7-2 and TRBJ2-7; possible D gene TRBD2, 6 bases. V gave up 2 bases and J gave up 3 bases, with 14 bases separating them. The CDR3 is made up of 15 amino acids. Germline CDR1 is SGHTA and CDR2 is FQGNSA. Incomplete CDR3 DNA: TGTGCCAGCAGCTTATATAATAGCGGCCTCTACGAG. Translated: CASSLYNSGLYE. Given in full, the CDR3 is CASSLYNSGLYEQYF.

This clone was detected many times. With the read ending 3 residues before the CDR3 end, the germline J gene is used to fill in that end. V usage is TRBV30 and J usage is TRBJ2-3; D gene ambiguous. Trimming took off 2 bases at V and 0 bases at J, with 6 bases between the two ends. The germline V gene has CDR1 GTSNPN and CDR2 SVGIG (reference sequence). This CDR3 region has 13 residues. The CDR3 protein is CAWSSVSTDTQYF. CDR3 bases read: TGTGCCTGGAGTTCCGTAAGCACAGATACG.

As regards this clone: The CDR3 extends 3 residues past the end of the read, so its final part is completed from the germline J gene. The chain recombines TRBV30 with TRBJ1-2; 7 positions agree with TRBD1. Trimming took 2 bases from V and 3 from J; bases not matched to a gene: 12. CDR3 length: 16 amino acids. Looked up from germline, CDR1 is GTSNPN and CDR2 is SVGIG (reference sequence). This CDR3 is CAWSWTGITNYYGYTF. Partial CDR3 DNA: TGTGCCTGGAGTTGGACAGGAATTACTAACTACTATGGC.

This clone came up a few times. The DNA ends 3 residues before the CDR3 does, and the rest of the CDR3 is filled in from the germline J gene. The chain carries TRBV5-5 and TRBJ2-5; TRBD2 is a possible D gene (6 bases). Germline values: CDR1 SGHKS, CDR2 YYEKEE (reference sequence). The CDR3 has 14 residues. Deletions cut 4 bases from V and 2 bases from J, with 12 bases between. The part of the CDR3 DNA that was read is TGTGCCAGCAGCGGAACCGGGACTCAAGAGACC. Translated, it gives CASSGTGTQET. The full CDR3 protein is CASSGTGTQETQYF.

Comment on this clone: Read data end 3 residues before the CDR3 end; the end is taken from the germline J gene. This chain links TRBV10-3 with TRBJ2-7; 10 bases map to TRBD1. Germline assignment: CDR1 ENHRY and CDR2 SYGVKD. The length of the CDR3 is 14 residues. The trim removed 2 bases at V and 3 bases at J, leaving 1 base unmatched. The CDR3 is CAISEGQGVYEQYF. Partial CDR3 DNA: TGTGCCATCAGTGAGGGACAGGGGGTCTACGAG.

This clone was picked up a small number of times. Read data end 3 residues before the CDR3 end; the end is taken from the germline J gene. The chain links TRBV2 to TRBJ2-7; perhaps TRBD1 as D (7 bases). The germline gives CDR1 SNHLY, CDR2 FYNNEI. V was shortened by 7 bases and J by 2 bases, with 12 bases between the two germline ends. This CDR3 comprises 13 residues. The chain's CDR3 is CASKEGAAYEQYF. Incomplete CDR3 DNA: TGTGCCAGCAAGGAGGGGGCGGCCTACGAG.

This clone occurred a few times. The read terminates 3 residues before the CDR3 end, so the remaining end is supplied by the germline J gene. The chain joins TRBV2 to TRBJ2-2, with 8 nucleotides matching TRBD2. Germline V gene lookup returns CDR1 SNHLY and CDR2 FYNNEI. This CDR3 has 15 amino acids. J gave up 4 bases and V 8 bases, and 9 bases lay outside the gene matches. The DNA read from the CDR3 is TGTGCCAGCGTTAGGGTAGCGGGACGCACCGGGGAG. It translates to CASVRVAGRTGE. The whole CDR3 sequence reads CASVRVAGRTGELFF.

Turning to this clone: The read halts 3 residues ahead of the CDR3 end, with the missing end drawn from the germline J gene. J is TRBJ2-3 and V is TRBV29-1, with D maybe TRBD1 (5 bases). The V gene lost 0 bases and the J gene lost 0 bases, with 10 bases spanning the gap. CDR1 is SQVTM and CDR2 is ANQGSEA in the germline V gene. The CDR3 loop spans 15 amino acids. The CDR3 here is CSVEDQGDSTDTQYF. The sequenced part of the CDR3 DNA is TGCAGCGTTGAAGATCAAGGGGATAGCACAGATACG.

This clone has a count of ten or more. The CDR3 end falls 3 residues outside the read, so it is completed with the germline J gene. This chain joins TRBV29-1 and TRBJ2-6; 7 positions agree with TRBD2. The CDR3 extends over 15 amino acids. CDR1 is SQVTM and CDR2 is ANQGSEA in the germline V gene. After removal of 4 bases from V and 2 bases from J, the junction contained 5 bases not matched to a gene. The CDR3 region is CSVGGRGTGANVLTF. Partial CDR3 DNA: TGCAGCGTTGGAGGGCGGGGGACTGGGGCCAACGTC.

In this sample, this clone turned up many times. Coverage ceases 3 residues before the CDR3 finishes, and the germline J gene fills in the end. The V and J genes are TRBV5-6 and TRBJ1-5; no clear D. Germline CDR1 is SGHDT and CDR2 is YYEEEE. V was trimmed by 0 bases and J by 2 bases, leaving 3 bases between them. The CDR3 is 13 residues long. The CDR3 loop reads CASSLAGNQPQHF. The covered CDR3 bases are TGTGCCAGCAGCTTGGCAGGCAATCAGCCC.

This clone was counted a few times. The CDR3 extends 3 residues past the end of the read, so its final part is completed from the germline J gene. This rearrangement joins TRBV7-6 to TRBJ2-5; no definite D call. CDR1 and CDR2 (germline): SGHVS, FNYEAQ. This CDR3 region has 15 residues. V lost 4 bases, J lost 4 bases, and 16 bases lay in between. This CDR3 is CASSSPTSPIETQYF. The DNA read from the CDR3 is TGTGCCAGCAGCTCGCCTACTTCCCCGATAGAGACC.

For this clone: Read coverage stops 3 residues before the CDR3 terminus; the germline J gene supplies the remainder. V gene TRBV30 combines with J gene TRBJ1-2; TRBD1 matches 9 bases. The V segment lost 0 bases and the J segment 6 bases; nucleotides outside the gene matches: 8. CDR1 and CDR2 from the germline V gene are GTSNPN and SVGIG (reference sequence). The CDR3 is 15 amino acids. CDR3 DNA, as far as it was read: TGTGCCTGGAGTGTACCCCAACAGGGGGCGGATGGC. Translating gives CAWSVPQQGADG. The whole CDR3 is CAWSVPQQGADGYTF. Filled out from reference TRBV30 and TRBJ1-2, the complete variable domain reads SQTIHQWPATLVQPVGSPLSLECTVEGTSNPNLYWYRQAAGRGLQLLFYSVGIGQISSEVPQNLSASRPQDRQFILSSKKLLLSDSGFYLCAWSVPQQGADGYTFGSGTRLTVV.

This clone showed up many times. The read gets to within 3 residues of the CDR3 end, and the germline J gene fills in the rest. The rearrangement joins TRBV2 to TRBJ2-7; D gene ambiguous. Germline V gene sequence: CDR1 SNHLY, CDR2 FYNNEI. CDR3 length equals 18 residues. Trimming pared 0 bases from V and 0 bases from J, leaving 18 bases between. Incomplete CDR3 DNA: TGTGCCAGCAGTGAAGCGCTAGAGCCGACGGAGTTCTCCTACGAG. This codes for CASSEALEPTEFSYE. The whole CDR3 protein reads CASSEALEPTEFSYEQYF.

This clone appeared many times. The read terminates 3 residues ahead of where the CDR3 ends, so the germline J gene completes it. The chain links TRBV5-5 to TRBJ1-1, with D tentatively TRBD1 (6 bases). The CDR3 contains 14 residues. V dropped 2 bases and J dropped 0 bases, with 8 bases sitting between them. CDR1 is SGHKS, CDR2 YYEKEE, per germline (reference sequence). The CDR3 spells CASSLTGMNTEAFF. Partial CDR3 DNA: TGTGCCAGCAGCTTAACAGGGATGAACACTGAA.

This clone was seen ten or more times. The CDR3 is cut off 3 residues early in the read; its end comes from the germline J gene. This chain connects TRBV20-1 to TRBJ1-4; tentatively, D is TRBD1 (6 bases). Per the germline V gene, CDR1 is DFQATT and CDR2 is SNEGSKA (reference sequence). The V end lost 1 base, the J end lost 8 bases, and 11 bases lay between the germline ends. The CDR3 is 13 residues long. The CDR3 region is CSARVQGKEKLFF. CDR3 bases read: TGCAGTGCTAGAGTTCAGGGGAAAGAAAAA.

This clone was observed many times. The CDR3 end is not reached by the read, which stops 3 residues before it; the germline J gene fills it in. V gene TRBV12-3 or TRBV12-4 combines with J gene TRBJ1-2; no reliable D call. CDR3 length equals 13 residues. CDR3 DNA, as far as it was read: TGTGCCAGCAGTCGCCTTGCGGGTGGGGGC. It specifies CASSRLAGGG. The whole CDR3 region reads CASSRLAGGGYTF.

This clone was found many times. The CDR3 end falls 3 residues outside the read, so it is completed with the germline J gene. The J gene is TRBJ2-1, the V gene TRBV6-2 or TRBV6-3; TRBD2 might be the D (5 bases). Per the germline V gene, CDR1 is MNHEY and CDR2 is SVGEGT. This CDR3 is 15 amino acids long. The germline V and J ends were trimmed by 6 bases and 8 bases, with 20 bases remaining between them. CDR3 DNA, as far as it was read: TGTGCCAGCAGGAGGACTGCCGGCATTGCCTATGAG. Its translation: CASRRTAGIAYE. The CDR3 as a whole reads CASRRTAGIAYEQFF.

The table lists this clone with many counts. The read comes to an end 3 residues before the CDR3 does, leaving the germline J gene to fill in the end. The chain joins TRBV19 to TRBJ2-1; possible D gene TRBD2, 6 bases. Trimming removed 9 bases from V and 6 bases from J, with 15 bases in between. This CDR3 is built from 13 residues. CDR1 and CDR2 (germline): LNHDA, SQIVND (reference sequence). CDR3 bases read: TGTGCCAGCGGTTTGGCGGGAATCAATGAG. Encoded protein: CASGLAGINE. The whole CDR3 is CASGLAGINEQFF.

This clone was seen at least ten times. From the germline J gene comes the end of the CDR3, since the read stops 3 residues before it. V and J are TRBV5-1 and TRBJ1-5; D is uncertain. The CDR3 has 15 amino acids. The germline V gene has CDR1 SGHRS and CDR2 YFSETQ. The germline V and J ends were trimmed by 0 bases and 2 bases, with 9 bases remaining between them. CDR3 protein: CASSLGEHGNQPQHF. CDR3 bases read: TGCGCCAGCAGCTTGGGAGAGCACGGCAATCAGCCC.

Concerning this clone: From the germline J gene comes the end of the CDR3, since the read stops 3 residues before it. The chain links TRBV19 to TRBJ1-5; the D gene is possibly TRBD1 (5 bases). CDR1 is LNHDA and CDR2 is SQIVND in the germline V gene (reference sequence). Trimming stripped 5 bases from V and 6 bases from J, with 11 bases between. This CDR3 spans 13 amino acids. CDR3 loop: CASSEGVGQPQHF. The covered CDR3 bases are TGTGCCAGTAGTGAAGGGGTCGGTCAGCCC.

This clone showed up many times. The read ends 3 residues early relative to the CDR3; the germline J gene fills the gap. The rearrangement links TRBV2 to TRBJ1-1; TRBD1 might be the D (5 bases). V was trimmed by 7 bases and J by 4 bases, leaving 16 bases between them. The germline CDR1 and CDR2 sequences are SNHLY and FYNNEI. The CDR3 runs 14 residues. Incomplete CDR3 DNA: TGTGCCAGCAATTTGGGGCCGCAGGGCACTGAA. Its protein product is CASNLGPQGTE. The whole CDR3 is CASNLGPQGTEAFF.

This clone was found many times. The read gets to within 3 residues of the CDR3 end, and the germline J gene fills in the rest. The V and J genes are TRBV6-2 or TRBV6-3 and TRBJ1-1, with 7 bases identical to TRBD1. V shed 0 bases and J 7 bases; nucleotides not matched to a gene: 2. Germline V CDR1 and CDR2: MNHEY, SVGEGT. The CDR3 extends over 13 amino acids. Here the CDR3 reads CASSYSTGFEAFF. The sequenced part of the CDR3 DNA is TGTGCCAGCAGTTACTCGACAGGGTTTGAA.

This clone has ten or more counts. The read is 3 residues too short to cover the CDR3 end, so that end is filled in from the germline J gene. The V and J genes are TRBV7-3 and TRBJ2-3; 11 bases line up with TRBD2. Germline V gene data show CDR1 as SGHTA and CDR2 as FQGTGA. Trimming cost V 4 bases and J 5 bases; bases outside gene matches: 8. This CDR3 has 16 amino acids. Here the CDR3 reads CASSSIAGGYLDTQYF. The sequenced part of the CDR3 DNA is TGTGCCAGCAGCTCCATAGCGGGAGGGTACTTAGATACG.

About this clone: With the read ending 3 residues before the CDR3 end, the germline J gene is used to fill in that end. The rearrangement links TRBV20-1 to TRBJ1-6; no clear D gene. CDR3 length: 14 residues. The V end was cut by 5 bases, the J end by 4 bases, with 12 bases between. Germline values: CDR1 DFQATT, CDR2 SNEGSKA (reference sequence). CDR3 protein: CSARRTSYNSPLHF. Partial CDR3 DNA: TGCAGTGCTCGAAGGACTAGTTATAATTCACCC.

This clone was counted a few times. Read sequence stops 3 residues before the CDR3 end, and the germline J gene provides the missing end. The chain joins TRBV7-3 to TRBJ2-7; D may be TRBD2 (5 bases). This CDR3 is built from 13 residues. The germline V and J ends were trimmed by 5 bases and 5 bases, with 13 bases remaining between them. Germline V gene sequence: CDR1 SGHTA, CDR2 FQGTGA. The CDR3 protein is CASSLAGMDEQYF. The DNA read from the CDR3 is TGTGCCAGCAGCCTCGCGGGTATGGACGAG.

On this clone itself: The read terminates 3 residues before the CDR3 end, so the remaining end is supplied by the germline J gene. The gene calls are TRBV19 and TRBJ1-2; 7 nucleotides align to TRBD1. Per the germline V gene, CDR1 is LNHDA and CDR2 is SQIVND (reference sequence). V trimming: 5 bases; J trimming: 7 bases; junction bases outside the gene matches: 13. CDR3 size: 15 residues. CDR3 amino acids: CASSSGTAALFGYTF. Partial CDR3 DNA: TGTGCCAGTAGTTCGGGGACAGCCGCCCTTTTTGGC.